These T cell receptor beta chains were read from a single sample in a study of T cell responses to AZD1222 COVID-19 vaccine. Method: immunoSEQ multiplex PCR; TCRdb's copy keeps in-frame clones and lacks some. The sample holds about 100,000 clones; 92% are singletons and the top ten take approximately 1.1%. The specimen was peripheral blood, collected on day 0 of AZD1222 vaccination. Receptors originate from an adult in good health. Both conserved end residues are part of each CDR3. The D gene is left open where the match is weak. A clone size is listed for some rows: how often the clone was seen (once, few, many), or a class if it is expanded.

>TRBV18|-|-|TRBJ1-5
TGTGCCAGCTCACCATCAGGGGCTGAACAGCCCCAGCATTTT
CASSPSGAEQPQHF
>TRBV4-3|-|-|TRBJ2-2
TGCGCCAGCAGCCAAGCGGGGGACACCGGGGAGCTGTTTTTT
CASSQAGDTGELFF
>TRBV20-1|-|-|TRBJ2-7
TGCAGTGCTAGTGTGGGCCACGAGCAGTACTTC
CSASVGHEQYF
>TRBV28|-|-|TRBJ1-5
TGTGCCAGCAGTTTATCGGGATTATATAGCAATCAGCCCCAGCATTTT
CASSLSGLYSNQPQHF
>TRBV9|-|-|TRBJ2-1
TGTGCCAGCAGCCAGTTGGAGTTCGATGAGCAGTTCTTC
CASSQLEFDEQFF
>TRBV6-5|-|-|TRBJ2-3
TGTGCCAGCCACGGGGGGCCGAGCACAGATACGCAGTATTTT
CASHGGPSTDTQYF
>TRBV30|-|-|TRBJ1-6
TGTGCCTGGAGTCCCGGACAGTATAATTCACCCCTCCACTTT
CAWSPGQYNSPLHF
>TRBV24-1|-|-|TRBJ2-1
TGTGCCACCAGTTTGCGTAGCTCCTACAATGAGCAGTTCTTC
CATSLRSSYNEQFF
>TRBV13|TRBD1|-|TRBJ2-7
TGTGCCAGCAGCTTTACGGGACAGGGAAGCTCCTACGAGCAGTACTTC
CASSFTGQGSSYEQYF
>TRBV11-1|-|-|TRBJ2-5
TGTGCCAGCAGCGCCTTTGAGACCCAGTACTTC
CASSAFETQYF
>TRBV30|-|-|TRBJ1-3
TGTGCCTGGAGTGTAGCGGGGGGGAACACCATATATTTT
CAWSVAGGNTIYF
>TRBV7-9|TRBD2|once|TRBJ2-3
TGTGCCAGCAGCCCGGGACTAGCGGAGGTAGATACGCAGTATTTT
CASSPGLAEVDTQYF
>TRBV5-6|-|-|TRBJ2-7
TGTGCCAGCAGCTTGGTGGCAGCCAGGTCCTACGAGCAGTACTTC
CASSLVAARSYEQYF
>TRBV18|-|-|TRBJ1-4
TGTGCCAGCTCCCGGGACGTGGAGAGGGAAAAACTGTTTTTT
CASSRDVEREKLFF
>TRBV5-1|-|-|TRBJ2-7
TGCGCCAGCAGCTTCAGCGGACCTCTTGACGAGCAGTACTTC
CASSFSGPLDEQYF